This T cell receptor (beta chain) was profiled in a study of blood T cell repertoires in COVID-19. Assay: immunoSEQ multiplex PCR; the TCRdb copy retains only in-frame clones and omits some. The sample carries 20,000 to 30,000 clones, about 91% recorded once. Between the trimmed V and J ends, which lost 9 bases and 4 bases, there was a span of 12 bases. The germline gives CDR1 KGHDR, CDR2 SFDVKD. The CDR3 loop spans 13 amino acids. The clonotype originates from a human donor in a cohort sampled during active COVID-19. Sequencing input: peripheral blood. V usage is TRBV24-1 and J usage is TRBJ1-5, with a tentative D call TRBD1 (6 bases). Here the CDR3 reads CATAGAGNQPQHF. As DNA, the CDR3 is TGTGCCACCGCGGGGGCAGGGAATCAGCCCCAGCATTTT.